The clone carrying this T cell receptor (beta chain) was seen ten or more times. No antigen is known for it. The data were taken from a study of identical twins. The CDR3 totals 14 residues. V lost 5 bases, J lost 6 bases, and 8 bases stayed unmatched. The cDNA had a unique molecular identifier and a template-switch universal primer site. Via MiXCR, TCRdb re-called the 5' RACE reads, giving one row per CDR3 protein. The data show around 250,000 distinct CDR3 sequences, roughly 13% seen once. Study-wide results and limits: Memory repertoires lacked the insertion deficit that abundant cord blood beta clonotypes showed. The study found excess low generation probability among twin-shared out-of-frame alpha sequences.

These data are also associated with another study on yellow fever vaccine responses in identical twins.

The sequence was obtained from a young woman in good health. Material for sequencing was memory (CD45RO+) T cells sorted from blood. The chain combines TRBV12-3 or TRBV12-4 with TRBJ2-7; the match to TRBD1 covers 9 bases. The CDR3 here is CASSSRDRVSEQYF. CDR3 nucleotides: TGTGCCAGCAGTAGCCGGGACAGGGTCTCCGAGCAGTACTTC.